The 25 T cell receptor beta chains below all came from one sample that was sequenced in a study of cytomegalovirus exposure and HLA in healthy donors. Data came from immunoSEQ multiplex PCR; TCRdb stores just in-frame clones and leaves some out. Of 110,000 to 150,000 clones detected, about 94% appear once; the ten largest clones hold about 2%. Input material: PBMCs. The origin of the receptors is a man between 18 and 35 years old in good health and CMV-seropositive.

The rearrangement uses TRBV28 and TRBJ2-3, with 10 bases lining up with TRBD2. The CDR3 spans 15 residues. The V gene end was trimmed by 2 bases and the J gene end by 5 bases; junction bases not matched to a gene: 4. CDR1 MDHEN and CDR2 SYDVKM come from the germline V gene. CDR3: CASSLGAGGVDTQYF. The CDR3 DNA reads as TGTGCCAGCAGTTTAGGAGCGGGAGGGGTAGATACGCAGTATTTT.

Ten or more counts support this clone. The chain has TRBV30 and TRBJ2-2, with 10 bases lining up with TRBD2. The CDR3 length is 13 residues. J lost 3 bases, V lost 5 bases, and 0 bases had no gene match. In germline, CDR1 is GTSNPN, CDR2 SVGIG (reference sequence). CDR3 amino acids: CAWGTSDTGELFF. For the CDR3, the DNA is TGTGCCTGGGGGACTAGCGACACCGGGGAGCTGTTTTTT.

The chain links TRBV30 to TRBJ1-2, with 8 bases fitting TRBD1. V trimming: 5 bases; J trimming: 7 bases; junction bases outside the gene matches: 12. This CDR3 contains 14 residues. In germline, CDR1 is GTSNPN, CDR2 SVGIG (reference sequence). CDR3 nucleotides: TGTGCCTGGCGGGACAGGACATGGAAAGCTGGCTACACCTTC. This gives the protein CAWRDRTWKAGYTF.

The chain joins TRBV11-2 to TRBJ2-7; TRBD2 aligns across 11 bases. The CDR3 has 15 amino acids. Germline V gene sequence: CDR1 SGHAT, CDR2 FQNNGV. The V segment lost 1 base and the J segment 3 bases; nucleotides outside the gene matches: 2. CDR3 coding DNA: TGTGCCAGCAGCTTAGGACTAGCGGGAATCTACGAGCAGTACTTC. Amino acid sequence: CASSLGLAGIYEQYF.

This chain uses TRBV6-6 with TRBJ1-2; 7 bases are shared with TRBD1. Unmatched junction bases numbered 3, after V lost 7 bases and J lost 4 bases. CDR3 length: 12 residues. Germline CDR1 reads MNHNY; CDR2 reads SVGAGI (reference sequence). CDR3 nucleotides: TGTGCCAGCAAGGGACAGATCTATGGCTACACCTTC. Protein sequence: CASKGQIYGYTF.

This clone was observed once. J is TRBJ1-2 and V is TRBV6-5, with D perhaps TRBD1 (6 bases). V lost 6 bases and J 8 bases, leaving 13 bases between the germline ends. This CDR3 contains 12 residues. Germline V gene sequence: CDR1 MNHEY, CDR2 SVGAGI. The DNA of the CDR3 is TGTGCCAGCAGGGAAAGGGGGGGCGGCTACACCTTC. Translation: CASRERGGGYTF.

The chain links TRBV2 to TRBJ2-7; the match to TRBD1 covers 8 bases. Germline V lookup: CDR1 SNHLY, CDR2 FYNNEI. The CDR3 runs 13 residues. Losses at the gene ends were 4 bases for V and 5 bases for J; bases not matched to a gene: 4. The CDR3 protein is CASSGQGNNEQYF. The CDR3 DNA reads as TGTGCCAGCAGTGGACAGGGGAACAACGAGCAGTACTTC.

The chain has TRBV30 and TRBJ2-3; no clear D. Trimming stripped 0 bases from V and 6 bases from J, with 13 bases between. This CDR3 contains 14 residues. Germline CDR1 GTSNPN, CDR2 SVGIG (reference sequence). The CDR3 nucleotides read TGTGCCTGGAGTGTAACTTCCGGTTCCGATACGCAGTATTTT. Its translation: CAWSVTSGSDTQYF.

V is TRBV19 and J is TRBJ2-7, with 8 bases aligning to TRBD1. V lost 2 bases to trimming and J lost 6 bases; unmatched junction nucleotides: 9. The CDR3 extends over 15 amino acids. Germline V CDR1 and CDR2: LNHDA, SQIVND (reference sequence). The CDR3 nucleotides are TGTGCCAGTAGTATAAGTCCAGGGGGCGCACCCGAGCAGTACTTC. This gives the protein CASSISPGGAPEQYF.

The chain joins TRBV7-9 to TRBJ2-4; D uncertain. V was trimmed by 3 bases and J by 3 bases, leaving 12 bases between them. Germline V gene sequence: CDR1 SEHNR, CDR2 FQNEAQ (reference sequence). This CDR3 has 15 residues. This CDR3 is CASSFWPAGKNIQYF. CDR3 in DNA: TGTGCCAGCAGCTTCTGGCCCGCAGGCAAAAACATTCAGTACTTC.

The genes are TRBV5-1 and TRBJ1-1, with D possibly TRBD1 on 6 matching bases. The CDR3 loop spans 15 amino acids. Germline CDR1 and CDR2: SGHRS and YFSETQ. Between the trimmed V and J ends, which lost 4 bases and 0 bases, there was a span of 13 bases. The CDR3 reads CASSPAGTLNTEAFF. The CDR3 DNA reads TGCGCCAGCAGCCCCGCCGGGACACTGAACACTGAAGCTTTCTTT.

The rearrangement joins TRBV5-1 to TRBJ1-1, with TRBD1 identical over 9 bases. CDR1 and CDR2 (germline): SGHRS, YFSETQ. Unmatched junction bases numbered 6, after V lost 4 bases and J lost 5 bases. This CDR3 has 14 residues. This chain's CDR3 is CASSGQGLWTEAFF. The CDR3 region has the DNA TGCGCCAGCAGCGGACAGGGGTTATGGACTGAAGCTTTCTTT. Filled out from reference TRBV5-1 and TRBJ1-1, the complete variable domain reads KAGVTQTPRYLIKTRGQQVTLSCSPISGHRSVSWYQQTPGQGLQFLFEYFSETQRNKGNFPGRFSGRQFSNSRSEMNVSTLELGDSALYLCASSGQGLWTEAFFGQGTRLTVV.

This chain links TRBV5-1 with TRBJ2-7, with TRBD1 identical over 8 bases. The CDR3 covers 18 residues. Germline V gene lookup returns CDR1 SGHRS and CDR2 YFSETQ. Trimming took 0 bases from V and 5 from J; bases not matched to a gene: 16. The CDR3 sequence: CASSLVVSGAGGVHEQYF. Written as DNA, the CDR3 is TGCGCCAGCAGCTTGGTGGTCTCTGGGGCAGGGGGCGTCCACGAGCAGTACTTC. Drawing the rest from reference TRBV5-1 and TRBJ2-7, the complete variable domain is KAGVTQTPRYLIKTRGQQVTLSCSPISGHRSVSWYQQTPGQGLQFLFEYFSETQRNKGNFPGRFSGRQFSNSRSEMNVSTLELGDSALYLCASSLVVSGAGGVHEQYFGPGTRLTVT.

The rearrangement links TRBV5-6 to TRBJ2-7; 8 bases line up with TRBD1. After removal of 2 bases from V and 6 bases from J, the junction contained 4 bases not matched to a gene. Germline lookup yields CDR1 SGHDT and CDR2 YYEEEE. This CDR3 is built from 13 residues. CDR3 residues: CASSFGTGREQYF. In nucleotides, the CDR3 is TGTGCCAGCAGCTTCGGGACAGGACGCGAGCAGTACTTC.

This chain joins TRBV19 and TRBJ1-6, with TRBD1 matching over 7 bases. CDR1 and CDR2 (germline): LNHDA, SQIVND (reference sequence). The CDR3 is 15 residues long. V lost 6 bases and J lost 8; bases outside the gene matches: 10. The CDR3 nucleotides are TGTGCCAGTAGGTTACAGGGGACCGGGGATTCACCCCTCCACTTT. This sequence encodes CASRLQGTGDSPLHF.

The V gene is TRBV18, the J gene TRBJ1-1, with TRBD1 matching 8 bases. V was clipped by 3 bases and J by 11 bases; unmatched bases: 8. This CDR3 is 13 amino acids long. Germline V CDR1 and CDR2: KGHSH, LQKENI. The CDR3 sequence: CASSPLAGQAAFF. CDR3 nucleotide sequence: TGTGCCAGCTCACCCCTAGCGGGACAGGCCGCTTTCTTT.

The chain joins TRBV5-1 to TRBJ2-5; TRBD1 might be the D (7 bases). This CDR3 is 14 amino acids long. Germline V CDR1 and CDR2: SGHRS, YFSETQ. The V gene lost 4 bases and the J gene lost 2 bases, with 12 bases spanning the gap. The CDR3 reads CASSAGQPQETQYF. The CDR3 DNA sequence: TGCGCCAGCAGCGCGGGACAGCCGCAAGAGACCCAGTACTTC.

The CDR3 protein is CASSFGRGLETQYF. The CDR3 DNA reads as TGTGCCAGCAGTTTCGGGAGGGGGCTGGAGACCCAGTACTTC. The chain joins TRBV28 to TRBJ2-5; possibly TRBD2 for D (8 bases). The CDR3 totals 14 residues. Germline CDR1 and CDR2: MDHEN and SYDVKM. Trimming cost V 3 bases and J 5 bases, with 13 bases left between them.

The V and J genes are TRBV4-1 and TRBJ1-5; 9 bases map to TRBD1. CDR3 length: 16 amino acids. With 3 bases clipped from V and 1 base from J, the junction kept 4 bases outside the gene matches. CDR1 and CDR2 from the germline V gene are MGHRA and YSYEKL. The CDR3 DNA reads TGCGCCAGCAGCCAGGGACAGGGAGGCAGCAATCAGCCCCAGCATTTT. Its translation: CASSQGQGGSNQPQHF.

J is TRBJ2-7 and V is TRBV6-5; 7 bases match TRBD1. Germline assignment: CDR1 MNHEY and CDR2 SVGAGI. The CDR3 is made up of 14 amino acids. V lost 5 bases, J lost 0 bases, and 4 bases stayed unmatched. The CDR3 sequence is CASSQTGNSYEQYF. The CDR3 DNA sequence: TGTGCCAGCAGTCAGACAGGGAACTCCTACGAGCAGTACTTC.

The CDR3 reads CASSPLSSYNSPLHF. CDR3 sequence (DNA): TGTGCCAGTAGCCCTCTAAGCTCCTATAATTCACCCCTCCACTTT. The chain employs TRBV19 and TRBJ1-6; no clear D gene. V was shortened by 6 bases and J by 0 bases, with 9 bases between the two germline ends. Per germline, CDR1 LNHDA and CDR2 SQIVND (reference sequence). The CDR3 consists of 15 residues. Full variable domain (remainder filled in from reference TRBV19 and TRBJ1-6): DGGITQSPKYLFRKEGQNVTLSCEQNLNHDAMYWYRQDPGQGLRLIYYSQIVNDFQKGDIAEGYSVSREKKESFPLTVTSAQKNPTAFYLCASSPLSSYNSPLHFGNGTRLTVT.

The chain uses TRBV29-1 and TRBJ2-1, with no clear D. The CDR3 consists of 12 residues. Between the trimmed V and J ends, which lost 4 bases and 4 bases, there was a span of 8 bases. In germline, CDR1 is SQVTM, CDR2 ANQGSEA. The CDR3 spells CSVVGLYNEQFF. Written as DNA, the CDR3 is TGCAGCGTTGTTGGGCTTTACAATGAGCAGTTCTTC.

The CDR3 sequence is CASSRGGTSGDNEQFF. CDR3 sequence (DNA): TGTGCCAGCTCCCGCGGGGGGACTAGCGGAGACAATGAGCAGTTCTTC. The V and J genes are TRBV12-1 and TRBJ2-1; TRBD2, the table's D call, was not compared with the DNA. TRBV12-1 is shown as a pseudogene. The CDR3 consists of 16 residues.

The genes are TRBV6-6 and TRBJ1-3; D perhaps matches TRBD1 (6 bases). The CDR3 has 15 residues. CDR1 MNHNY and CDR2 SVGAGI come from the germline V gene (reference sequence). V was pared by 0 bases and J by 5 bases, with 11 bases between. CDR3 DNA: TGTGCCAGCAGTTACTCGGACAGCGCGAGAAACACCATATATTTT. Its translation: CASSYSDSARNTIYF.

The chain links TRBV5-1 to TRBJ2-5; 7 bases map to TRBD2. Losses at the gene ends were 0 bases for V and 0 bases for J; bases not matched to a gene: 2. The CDR3 is 15 residues long. CDR1 is SGHRS and CDR2 is YFSETQ in the germline V gene. DNA for the CDR3: TGCGCCAGCAGCTTGGCCGGGGGGTACCAAGAGACCCAGTACTTC. Its translation: CASSLAGGYQETQYF.